This T cell receptor beta chain comes out of a study of CD8 T cells in Susac syndrome. It was with random hexamers that roughly 0.5 to 1 ug RNA was reverse transcribed. Across 54 Vbeta and 13 Jbeta, TCR beta CDR3 was amplified with immunoSEQ multiplex PCR. TCRdb recomputed calls from the immunoSEQ multiplex PCR reads with MiXCR, one row per CDR3 protein. The table shows approximately 68,000 distinct CDR3 sequences, with about 95% occurring only once. CD8+ and CD4+ T cells from blood underwent TCR beta sequencing, which was carried out in a high-throughput format. In the multiple sclerosis control group, patients were treatment-naive and had stable or active relapsing-remitting disease. TEMRA cells were FACS-enriched and CD8+ and CD4+ T cells negatively isolated. This CDR3 comprises 13 residues. Deletions cut 4 bases from V and 5 bases from J, with 12 bases between.

Sequenced: CD8+ T cells from PBMCs. The receptor was derived from a human donor with multiple sclerosis. The chain links TRBV12-3 or TRBV12-4 to TRBJ2-7; D remains unclear. CDR3 in amino acids: CASSWNEDHEQYF. The CDR3 DNA sequence: TGTGCCAGCAGTTGGAACGAAGACCACGAGCAGTACTTC.